The following is a TCR beta chain sequence with its context. The entry originates in a study of blood T cell repertoires in COVID-19. The CDR3 length is 17 residues. The junction had 7 bases not matched to a gene; V was cut back by 0 bases and J by 4 bases. Germline CDR1 reads SGDLS; CDR2 reads YYNGEE. Sequencing was performed with immunoSEQ multiplex PCR; in TCRdb, only in-frame clones are kept and a portion is missing. The sample contains 310,000 or so clones, about 93% of which appear only once. This chain joins TRBV9 and TRBJ2-2, with 9 positions matching TRBD1. The sample comprised PBMCs or T cells enriched from blood (not recorded which). The source is a woman in her twenties or thirties who had recovered from COVID-19. The CDR3 DNA follows: TGTGCCAGCAGCGTAGTAGGGGGACAGGGTTCCACCGGGGAGCTGTTTTTT. It yields the protein CASSVVGGQGSTGELFF.